The 26 T cell receptor beta chains reported below all come from one sample, sequenced in a study of PD-1 blockade in classical Hodgkin lymphoma (TCRdb year 2020). The meaning of the sample's time point label: cycle 4 day 1 (C4D1), after 5 to 7 weeks of nivolumab. Relapse after autologous stem cell transplantation had occurred in all trial patients, and cohorts A, B and C were distinguished by prior brentuximab vedotin exposure. Libraries were constructed by the immunoSEQ multiplex PCR assay. Not all clones reach the TCRdb copy of this immuneACCESS table, which keeps in-frame sequences only. Checked studies attribute under half of the gap to unresolved V genes and leave the rest unexplained. Recorded for this sample are over 50,000 clones; 87% of them occurred a single time. Jointly, the top ten make up about 8.1% of the sample. Specimen: peripheral blood mononuclear cells (PBMCs), collected before the fourth cycle of nivolumab. The receptors were sampled from a human donor with classical Hodgkin lymphoma.

The table lists this clone with a few counts. This chain connects TRBV29-1 to TRBJ1-1, with D maybe TRBD1 (5 bases). This CDR3 is built from 11 residues. V lost 7 bases, J lost 4 bases, and 10 bases lay in between. Germline CDR1 SQVTM, CDR2 ANQGSEA. The CDR3 loop reads CSARVSTEAFF. The CDR3, as DNA: TGCAGCGCCAGGGTATCCACTGAAGCTTTCTTT.

The rearrangement uses TRBV28 and TRBJ1-1; D call uncertain. The CDR3 extends over 17 amino acids. V was trimmed by 2 bases and J by 1 base, leaving 17 bases between them. In germline, CDR1 is MDHEN, CDR2 SYDVKM. The CDR3 here is CASSLANYRAANTEAFF. The CDR3, as DNA: TGTGCCAGCAGTTTAGCCAACTACCGGGCGGCGAACACTGAAGCTTTCTTT. The whole variable domain, remainder taken from reference TRBV28 and TRBJ1-1, is DVKVTQSSRYLVKRTGEKVFLECVQDMDHENMFWYRQDPGLGLRLIYFSYDVKMKEKGDIPEGYSVSREKKERFSLILESASTNQTSMYLCASSLANYRAANTEAFFGQGTRLTVV.

Written as DNA, the CDR3 is TGTGCCAGCAGCTTAAGGGACAGGGGCACCTACGAGCAGTACTTC. Residues: CASSLRDRGTYEQYF. The chain combines TRBV7-6 with TRBJ2-7; 10 positions match TRBD1. The CDR3 length is 15 residues. Germline-derived CDR1 and CDR2 are SGHVS and FNYEAQ. Losses at the gene ends were 2 bases for V and 2 bases for J; bases not matched to a gene: 3.

This clone is categorized as medium-sized (0.01 to 0.1%). The CDR3 sequence: CASSLEAGELFF. CDR3 coding DNA: TGTGCCAGCAGCTTAGAGGCCGGGGAGCTGTTTTTT. The chain employs TRBV7-9 and TRBJ2-2, with D unclear. The V end lost 1 base, the J end lost 6 bases, and 3 bases lay between the germline ends. The CDR3 is 12 amino acids. Germline-derived CDR1 and CDR2 are SEHNR and FQNEAQ (reference sequence).

V usage is TRBV5-1 and J usage is TRBJ2-5; TRBD1 matches at 9 bases. After removal of 3 bases from V and 2 bases from J, the junction contained 2 bases not matched to a gene. The CDR3 spans 14 residues. Germline V CDR1 and CDR2: SGHRS, YFSETQ. The CDR3 coding sequence is TGCGCCAGCAGCTCAGGGACAGGGCAAGAGACCCAGTACTTC. It codes for CASSSGTGQETQYF.

This chain connects TRBV6-5 to TRBJ2-7; 7 bases map to TRBD1. Germline values: CDR1 MNHEY, CDR2 SVGAGI. The CDR3 loop spans 15 amino acids. V was clipped by 5 bases and J by 4 bases; unmatched bases: 11. Here the CDR3 reads CASSQTGTGYYEQYF. The CDR3 nucleotides read TGTGCCAGCAGTCAGACAGGGACCGGCTATTACGAGCAGTACTTC.

This sequence joins TRBV2 and TRBJ2-6, with D possibly TRBD2 on 5 matching bases. The CDR3 sequence is 17 residues long. V lost 2 bases to trimming and J lost 0 bases, with 11 bases between them. Germline CDR1 and CDR2: SNHLY and FYNNEI. The CDR3 loop reads CASSEQDRDSGANVLTF. The CDR3 nucleotides read TGTGCCAGCAGTGAACAGGACCGGGACTCTGGGGCCAACGTCCTGACTTTC.

The chain combines TRBV14 with TRBJ1-1; D unresolved. The CDR3 is 13 residues long. The V end was cut by 3 bases, the J end by 6 bases, with 11 bases between. Germline V gene lookup returns CDR1 SGHDN and CDR2 FVKESK. The CDR3 DNA reads as TGTGCCAGCAGCCAGGGATATCCCGCTGAAGCTTTCTTT. The encoded protein is CASSQGYPAEAFF.

This clone appeared a single time. The chain employs TRBV9 and TRBJ2-7; D possibly corresponds to TRBD2 (6 bases). Germline V gene data show CDR1 as SGDLS and CDR2 as YYNGEE. The V end was cut by 3 bases, the J end by 6 bases, with 19 bases between. This CDR3 contains 15 residues. DNA of the CDR3: TGTGCCAGCAGCGCGGGAGCGCCCTCGAGTTCCGAGCAGTACTTC. Amino acid sequence: CASSAGAPSSSEQYF.

The chain has TRBV28 and TRBJ1-2, with TRBD1 as a possible D gene (6 bases). Germline CDR1 is MDHEN and CDR2 is SYDVKM. The ends were cut back, 2 bases at V and 8 bases at J, with 12 bases in the middle. This CDR3 has 13 residues. Written as DNA, the CDR3 is TGTGCCAGCAGTTTAATACAGGGAAGGGGCTACACCTTC. It is translated as CASSLIQGRGYTF.

The rearrangement uses TRBV7-9 and TRBJ1-2; D ambiguous. V was clipped by 7 bases and J by 4 bases, with 16 bases between them. The CDR3 sequence is 14 residues long. Per germline, CDR1 SEHNR and CDR2 FQNEAQ (reference sequence). The chain's CDR3 is CASTDLTVSYGYTF. CDR3 sequence (DNA): TGTGCCAGCACCGACTTGACGGTGTCCTATGGCTACACCTTC.

The J gene is TRBJ1-2, the V gene TRBV28; TRBD1 matches at 9 bases. The CDR3 runs 14 residues. Trimming at V came to 8 bases and at J to 3 bases, leaving 7 bases not matched to a gene. CDR1 is MDHEN, CDR2 SYDVKM, per germline. CDR3: CASLTTGGHYGYTF. CDR3 nucleotides: TGTGCCAGCCTTACAACAGGGGGCCACTATGGCTACACCTTC.

The rearrangement joins TRBV28 to TRBJ1-2; D is possibly TRBD1 (6 bases). CDR3 length: 16 residues. V was trimmed by 6 bases and J by 8 bases, leaving 25 bases between them. The germline V gene has CDR1 MDHEN and CDR2 SYDVKM. CDR3 region: CASSLLGGAAVSGYTF. The CDR3 nucleotides are TGTGCCAGCAGCCTCTTGGGGGGCGCCGCTGTCTCAGGCTACACCTTC.

The V call is TRBV19, the J call TRBJ2-7; D is possibly TRBD2 (6 bases). V gave up 10 bases and J gave up 7 bases, with 14 bases separating them. The CDR3 spans 11 residues. Germline lookup yields CDR1 LNHDA and CDR2 SQIVND (reference sequence). The CDR3 DNA sequence: TGTGCCACCCGGCGGGGTAGTGAGCAGTACTTC. Its protein product is CATRRGSEQYF.

This clone appeared a single time. Here the CDR3 reads CAITRDLKYSPLHF. The CDR3 bases are TGTGCCATCACCCGGGATCTTAAGTATTCACCCCTCCACTTT. The rearrangement links TRBV10-3 to TRBJ1-6, with D hard to call. V lost 7 bases to trimming and J lost 8 bases, with 15 bases between them. The germline gives CDR1 ENHRY, CDR2 SYGVKD. The CDR3 is 14 amino acids.

The V gene is TRBV11-2, the J gene TRBJ1-2, with TRBD1 matching over 7 bases. This CDR3 region has 15 residues. The V segment lost 0 bases and the J segment 4 bases; nucleotides outside the gene matches: 5. Germline CDR1 and CDR2: SGHAT and FQNNGV. This CDR3 is CASSLDPGQIYGYTF. The DNA of the CDR3 is TGTGCCAGCAGCTTAGATCCGGGACAGATCTATGGCTACACCTTC.

The chain has TRBV6-5 and TRBJ2-1; perhaps TRBD1 as D (6 bases). V was shortened by 6 bases and J by 9 bases, with 15 bases between the two germline ends. The CDR3 has 13 residues. CDR1 MNHEY and CDR2 SVGAGI come from the germline V gene. The CDR3 DNA reads as TGTGCCAGCAGGTCACCACAGGGTAGTGAGCAGTTCTTC. Protein sequence: CASRSPQGSEQFF.

The chain uses TRBV28 and TRBJ1-4; 8 bases are shared with TRBD1. Germline lookup yields CDR1 MDHEN and CDR2 SYDVKM. Germline trimming cut 6 bases from V and 2 bases from J; bases unmatched to any gene: 8. The CDR3 loop spans 16 amino acids. CDR3 sequence reads: CASSPGGIKTNEKLFF. The CDR3 nucleotides are TGTGCCAGCAGCCCAGGGGGCATTAAGACTAATGAAAAACTGTTTTTT.

The chain couples TRBV2 to TRBJ2-7; maybe TRBD2 (6 bases). Germline values: CDR1 SNHLY, CDR2 FYNNEI. The CDR3 is 14 amino acids. V lost 5 bases and J lost 0, with 11 bases in between. As DNA, the CDR3 is TGTGCCAGCAGTCAGCGGGTCTACTCCTACGAGCAGTACTTC. It yields the protein CASSQRVYSYEQYF.

The CDR3 nucleotides read TGTGCCAGCAGTGAACTAGCGGGGGGGCACGAGCAGTACTTC. Translation gives CASSELAGGHEQYF. This chain links TRBV6-1 with TRBJ2-7, with 12 nucleotides matching TRBD2. V dropped 2 bases and J dropped 5; count of bases not matched to a gene: 1. CDR1 MNHNS and CDR2 SASEGT come from the germline V gene. The length of the CDR3 is 14 residues.

The chain couples TRBV30 to TRBJ1-6; D perhaps matches TRBD1 (5 bases). The CDR3 length is 17 residues. V shed 4 bases and J shed 6 bases, with 22 bases lying between them. In germline, CDR1 is GTSNPN, CDR2 SVGIG (reference sequence). This CDR3 is CAWTRPGTFRVNSPLHF. CDR3 nucleotide sequence: TGTGCCTGGACTCGGCCAGGGACCTTCAGAGTTAATTCACCCCTCCACTTT.

In nucleotides, the CDR3 is TGCGCCAGCATCGCGACAGGGAACACCGGGGAGCTGTTTTTT. As protein: CASIATGNTGELFF. V usage is TRBV5-1 and J usage is TRBJ2-2; D may be TRBD1 (6 bases). In germline, CDR1 is SGHRS, CDR2 YFSETQ. The CDR3 is 14 amino acids. V lost 6 bases and J 1 base, leaving 10 bases between the germline ends. The full variable domain, completed using reference TRBV5-1 and TRBJ2-2, is KAGVTQTPRYLIKTRGQQVTLSCSPISGHRSVSWYQQTPGQGLQFLFEYFSETQRNKGNFPGRFSGRQFSNSRSEMNVSTLELGDSALYLCASIATGNTGELFFGEGSRLTVL.

This clone appeared once. This chain's CDR3 is CASSDQGTGANVLTF. The CDR3 DNA reads TGCGCCAGCAGTGATCAGGGGACGGGGGCCAACGTCCTGACTTTC. V gene TRBV10-1 combines with J gene TRBJ2-6; possibly TRBD1 for D (6 bases). V was pared by 3 bases and J by 4 bases, with 10 bases between. The CDR3 runs to 15 residues. CDR1 and CDR2 (germline): WNHNN, SYGVQD (reference sequence).

The genes are TRBV5-1 and TRBJ2-1, with TRBD2 identical over 9 bases. This CDR3 comprises 15 residues. After removal of 7 bases from V and 5 bases from J, the junction contained 10 bases not matched to a gene. CDR1 is SGHRS and CDR2 is YFSETQ in the germline V gene. CDR3: CASGIAGGRNNEQFF. CDR3 coding DNA: TGCGCCAGCGGTATCGCGGGGGGGCGTAACAATGAGCAGTTCTTC.

This chain joins TRBV19 and TRBJ2-7; perhaps TRBD2 as D (6 bases). CDR1 LNHDA and CDR2 SQIVND come from the germline V gene (reference sequence). The CDR3 has 14 residues. V dropped 5 bases and J dropped 1 base, with 12 bases sitting between them. The CDR3 region has the DNA TGTGCCAGTAGTGGCTTCGGGGGATCCTACGAGCAGTACTTC. As protein: CASSGFGGSYEQYF. The whole variable domain, filled in from reference TRBV19 and TRBJ2-7, reads DGGITQSPKYLFRKEGQNVTLSCEQNLNHDAMYWYRQDPGQGLRLIYYSQIVNDFQKGDIAEGYSVSREKKESFPLTVTSAQKNPTAFYLCASSGFGGSYEQYFGPGTRLTVT.

This chain connects TRBV2 to TRBJ1-1, with 8 bases matching TRBD1. The V and J ends lost 7 bases and 8 bases, in that order; junction bases with no gene match: 6. Germline V gene lookup returns CDR1 SNHLY and CDR2 FYNNEI. The CDR3 covers 12 residues. CDR3: CASTIDRGEAFF. DNA for the CDR3: TGTGCCAGCACCATCGACAGGGGAGAAGCTTTCTTT.